Shown below are 23 T cell receptor beta chains from a single sample sequenced in a study of blood T cell repertoires in COVID-19. Produced via immunoSEQ multiplex PCR; TCRdb's table is partial and in-frame only. The sample includes around 300,000 clones, approximately 83% seen only once; the top ten take 9.5% to 11%. Sequencing was done on a sample of peripheral blood. The origin of the receptors is a woman aged 70-85 years with acute or convalescent COVID-19.

This clone was observed a few times. The J gene is TRBJ1-5, the V gene TRBV29-1, with TRBD1 matching over 8 bases. Germline V lookup: CDR1 SQVTM, CDR2 ANQGSEA. The ends lost 6 bases at V and 5 bases at J; junction bases unmatched: 6. This CDR3 spans 13 amino acids. DNA of the CDR3: TGCAGCGTAGCACAGGGGGTAGATCAGCCCCAGCATTTT. This gives the protein CSVAQGVDQPQHF.

The J gene is TRBJ2-3, the V gene TRBV2; TRBD1 agrees at 8 bases. Germline V gene lookup returns CDR1 SNHLY and CDR2 FYNNEI. The J segment lost 1 base and the V segment lost 2 bases, leaving 2 bases of the junction unmatched. The CDR3 extends over 15 amino acids. CDR3 nucleotides: TGTGCCAGCAGTGAACGGACAGGGCGCACAGATACGCAGTATTTT. Amino acids: CASSERTGRTDTQYF. The variable domain in full, completed from reference TRBV2 and TRBJ2-3, reads EPEVTQTPSHQVTQMGQEVILRCVPISNHLYFYWYRQILGQKVEFLVSFYNNEISEKSEIFDDQFSVERPDGSNFTLKIRSTKLEDSAMYFCASSERTGRTDTQYFGPGTRLTVL.

This clone has a single count. The chain couples TRBV18 to TRBJ1-3; D gene ambiguous. Germline CDR1 KGHSH, CDR2 LQKENI. CDR3 length equals 16 residues. V was trimmed by 2 bases and J by 0 bases, leaving 11 bases between them. CDR3 DNA sequence: TGTGCCAGCTCACCAATACGAGCCGGCTCTGGAAACACCATATATTTT. This sequence encodes CASSPIRAGSGNTIYF.

This chain joins TRBV11-2 and TRBJ1-1; 8 nucleotides line up with TRBD1. V was pared by 2 bases and J by 5 bases, with 13 bases of the junction left unmatched. Germline V lookup: CDR1 SGHAT, CDR2 FQNNGV. CDR3 length equals 17 residues. The CDR3 reads CASSLRNADRGGTEAFF. The CDR3, as DNA: TGTGCCAGCAGCTTAAGGAATGCCGACAGGGGAGGAACTGAAGCTTTCTTT. The entire variable domain, with the rest obtained from reference TRBV11-2 and TRBJ1-1, is as follows: EAGVAQSPRYKIIEKRQSVAFWCNPISGHATLYWYQQILGQGPKLLIQFQNNGVVDDSQLPKDRFSAERLKGVDSTLKIQPAKLEDSAVYLCASSLRNADRGGTEAFFGQGTRLTVV.

The V gene is TRBV6-5, the J gene TRBJ1-4; D not resolved. Between the trimmed V and J ends, which lost 10 bases and 8 bases, there was a span of 14 bases. Germline values: CDR1 MNHEY, CDR2 SVGAGI. This CDR3 has 12 residues. The CDR3, as DNA: TGTGCCACCACTAATGCGGGAGAAAAACTGTTTTTT. Translated: CATTNAGEKLFF.

The chain recombines TRBV12-3 or TRBV12-4 with TRBJ1-1; a possible D gene is TRBD1 (5 bases). With 3 bases removed from V and 8 bases from J, the gap between germline ends came to 10 bases. The CDR3 sequence is 12 residues long. DNA of the CDR3: TGTGCCAGCAGTTTGTCCGGGGGAGAAGCTTTCTTT. This sequence encodes CASSLSGGEAFF.

The rearrangement links TRBV27 to TRBJ1-1; 7 nucleotides line up with TRBD1. The V and J ends lost 8 bases and 5 bases, in that order; junction bases with no gene match: 11. The CDR3 consists of 14 residues. CDR1 is MNHEY, CDR2 SMNVEV, per germline (reference sequence). CDR3 bases: TGTGCCAGCCGCCCTTTAACAGGGGAAACTGAAGCTTTCTTT. It encodes CASRPLTGETEAFF.

The chain joins TRBV7-8 to TRBJ2-7; D may be TRBD2 (6 bases). The CDR3 has 14 residues. V dropped 5 bases and J dropped 6 bases, with 17 bases sitting between them. Germline CDR1 is SGHVS and CDR2 is FQNEAQ. For the CDR3, the DNA is TGTGCCAGCAGCGCCCTTTGGGGGGACGGCGAGCAGTACTTC. It translates to CASSALWGDGEQYF.

The chain is built from TRBV5-4 and TRBJ2-4; D might be TRBD2 (7 bases). The CDR3 is made up of 17 amino acids. The V and J ends lost 4 bases and 0 bases respectively, with 17 bases between them. CDR1 is SGHNT, CDR2 YYREEE, per germline (reference sequence). The CDR3 is CASSTKGGVLAKNIQYF. The DNA of the CDR3 is TGTGCCAGCAGCACGAAGGGGGGGGTCCTAGCCAAAAACATTCAGTACTTC.

The chain is built from TRBV7-2 and TRBJ2-7, with D unresolved. This CDR3 contains 15 residues. Trimming took 3 bases from V and 0 from J, leaving 12 bases between them. Germline V gene data show CDR1 as SGHTA and CDR2 as FQGNSA. This CDR3 is CASSFTRRGSYEQYF. The CDR3 DNA reads TGTGCCAGCAGCTTCACTCGGAGAGGCTCCTACGAGCAGTACTTC.

The V and J genes are TRBV4-2 and TRBJ1-2, with D tentatively TRBD1 (5 bases). Germline V lookup: CDR1 LGHNA, CDR2 YNFKEQ. Trimming pared 3 bases from V and 5 bases from J, leaving 19 bases between. The CDR3 is 16 amino acids. The CDR3 here is CASSHITGTSPYGYTF. Here the CDR3 DNA reads TGTGCCAGCAGCCACATAACCGGGACTTCACCTTATGGCTACACCTTC.

V gene TRBV9 combines with J gene TRBJ1-5, with D perhaps TRBD1 (6 bases). Germline assignment: CDR1 SGDLS and CDR2 YYNGEE. There are 15 residues in the CDR3. V was cut by 3 bases and J by 0 bases, with 10 bases left in between. In DNA, the CDR3 is TGTGCCAGCAGCGGGACAGTCCTTAGCAATCAGCCCCAGCATTTT. Protein product: CASSGTVLSNQPQHF.

The chain carries TRBV11-1 and TRBJ2-7; maybe TRBD2 (7 bases). The length of the CDR3 is 15 residues. The ends were cut back, 5 bases at V and 4 bases at J, with 18 bases in the middle. Germline-derived CDR1 and CDR2 are SGHAT and FQDESV (reference sequence). CDR3 coding DNA: TGTGCCAGCAGCGAGCACGGGGGGCCCCGTTACGAGCAGTACTTC. Amino acid sequence: CASSEHGGPRYEQYF.

This chain links TRBV3-1 (or the pseudogene TRBV3-2) with TRBJ2-1, with 10 bases fitting TRBD1. CDR3 length equals 14 residues. V trimming: 7 bases; J trimming: 7 bases; junction bases outside the gene matches: 7. Germline CDR1 reads LGHDT; CDR2 reads YNNKEL (reference sequence). The CDR3 DNA reads as TGTGCCAGCAACGACAGGGGGCGAAGAAATGAGCAGTTCTTC. The encoded protein is CASNDRGRRNEQFF.

The chain couples TRBV5-1 to TRBJ2-6; maybe TRBD1 (6 bases). V dropped 2 bases and J dropped 0 bases, with 12 bases sitting between them. The germline CDR1 and CDR2 sequences are SGHRS and YFSETQ. The CDR3 covers 17 residues. The CDR3 loop is CASSLQGPSSGANVLTF. Written as DNA, the CDR3 is TGCGCCAGCAGCTTACAGGGACCATCCTCTGGGGCCAACGTCCTGACTTTC.

This clone was seen just once. The genes are TRBV5-5 and TRBJ1-2; no clear D gene. The CDR3 is 13 residues long. Trimming removed 4 bases at V and 0 bases at J, with 7 bases between. Germline lookup yields CDR1 SGHKS and CDR2 YYEKEE (reference sequence). Here the CDR3 reads CASSNRSNYGYTF. The CDR3 DNA follows: TGTGCCAGCAGCAACAGATCTAACTATGGCTACACCTTC.

This clone was observed a single time. The chain combines TRBV2 with TRBJ1-2; 7 bases map to TRBD1. V gave up 8 bases and J gave up 4 bases; unmatched junction bases: 4. Germline V gives CDR1 SNHLY, CDR2 FYNNEI. This CDR3 has 12 residues. The CDR3 protein is CASEGQAYGYTF. CDR3 in DNA: TGTGCCAGCGAAGGACAGGCCTATGGCTACACCTTC.

V and J are TRBV30 and TRBJ2-3; no firm D call. The V gene lost 0 bases and the J gene lost 2 bases, with 9 bases spanning the gap. The germline V gene encodes CDR1 GTSNPN and CDR2 SVGIG (reference sequence). The CDR3 loop spans 14 amino acids. Written as DNA, the CDR3 is TGTGCCTGGAGTGTGGGTGGGCTCACAGATACGCAGTATTTT. This encodes CAWSVGGLTDTQYF.

The V call is TRBV5-1, the J call TRBJ1-1; D unresolved. Trimming shortened V by 4 bases and J by 7 bases, and 14 bases separated the two germline ends. This CDR3 has 13 residues. Germline values: CDR1 SGHRS, CDR2 YFSETQ. CDR3 residues: CASSPRMGVEAFF. As DNA, the CDR3 is TGCGCCAGCAGCCCGAGAATGGGAGTTGAAGCTTTCTTT.

The chain links TRBV7-3 to TRBJ2-3; 10 nucleotides match TRBD2. The V segment lost 1 base and the J segment 0 bases; nucleotides outside the gene matches: 1. Germline lookup yields CDR1 SGHTA and CDR2 FQGTGA. The CDR3 covers 16 residues. CDR3 nucleotide sequence: TGTGCCAGCAGCTTAAATAGCGGGGGGAGCACAGATACGCAGTATTTT. Translation gives CASSLNSGGSTDTQYF.

CDR3: CASSQEARGSSNTQYF. DNA of the CDR3: TGCGCCAGCAGCCAAGAAGCGCGGGGGTCCTCTAATACGCAGTATTTT. The chain couples TRBV4-1 to TRBJ2-3, with 7 nucleotides matching TRBD2. The V gene end was trimmed by 0 bases and the J gene end by 7 bases; junction bases not matched to a gene: 10. The CDR3 has 16 residues. Germline V gives CDR1 MGHRA, CDR2 YSYEKL.

V gene TRBV3-1 (or the pseudogene TRBV3-2) combines with J gene TRBJ1-2; TRBD1 matches 8 bases. The CDR3 loop spans 14 amino acids. Looked up from germline, CDR1 is LGHDT and CDR2 is YNNKEL (reference sequence). With 1 base clipped from V and 3 bases from J, the junction kept 1 base outside the gene matches. The CDR3 DNA is TGTGCCAGCAGCCAAGGGACAGGGCACTATGGCTACACCTTC. Translated: CASSQGTGHYGYTF.

As DNA, the CDR3 is TGTGCCAGCAGCCGCTCGCCTCCAACACGAGAGACCCAGTACTTC. It specifies CASSRSPPTRETQYF. This chain links TRBV5-4 with TRBJ2-5, with D uncertain. CDR1 is SGHNT and CDR2 is YYREEE in the germline V gene (reference sequence). This CDR3 region has 15 residues. V lost 4 bases and J 4 bases, leaving 17 bases between the germline ends.